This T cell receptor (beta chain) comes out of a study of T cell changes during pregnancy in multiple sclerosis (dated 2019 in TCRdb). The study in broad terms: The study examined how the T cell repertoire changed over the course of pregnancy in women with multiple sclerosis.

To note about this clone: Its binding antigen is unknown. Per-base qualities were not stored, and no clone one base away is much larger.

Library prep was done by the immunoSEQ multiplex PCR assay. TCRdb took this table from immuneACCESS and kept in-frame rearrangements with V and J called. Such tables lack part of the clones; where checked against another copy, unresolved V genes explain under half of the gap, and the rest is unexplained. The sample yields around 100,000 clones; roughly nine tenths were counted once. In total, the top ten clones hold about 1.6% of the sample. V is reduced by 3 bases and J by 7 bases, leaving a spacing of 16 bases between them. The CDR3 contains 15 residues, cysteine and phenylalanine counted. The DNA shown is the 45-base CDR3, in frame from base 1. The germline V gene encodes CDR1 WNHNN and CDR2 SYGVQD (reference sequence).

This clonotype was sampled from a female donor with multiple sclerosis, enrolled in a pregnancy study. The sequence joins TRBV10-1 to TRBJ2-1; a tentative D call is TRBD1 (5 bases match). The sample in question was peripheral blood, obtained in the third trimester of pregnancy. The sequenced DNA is TGCGCCAGCAGTGATGAGGCAGGGCCGCGGAATGAGCAGTTCTTC. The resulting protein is CASSDEAGPRNEQFF.